This record covers a single T cell receptor (beta chain). This sample was included in a study of blood T cell repertoires in COVID-19. Turning to the study itself: Material from acute and convalescent COVID-19 was sourced from the United States, Italy and Spain. From T cells, B-cell-depleted T cells, or PBMCs came the material, which was cDNA or gDNA.

Authors' processing steps: Amplification of reference gene primers was used by the study to estimate nucleated cell counts. Data came from immunoSEQ multiplex PCR; TCRdb stores just in-frame clones and leaves some out. The V and J calls and clone size were taken over from that table, and D and trimming were inferred from the DNA. Of some 260,000 clones in the sample, 70% to 90% were seen once. The germline CDR1 and CDR2 sequences are SGHTA and FQGNSA. With V trimmed by 4 bases and J by 6 bases, 11 bases remained unmatched. CDR3 length: 16 residues. Sequencing was performed on peripheral blood. The V and J genes are TRBV7-2 and TRBJ2-3; 9 nucleotides line up with TRBD2. This TCR derives from a human donor in a cohort sampled during active COVID-19. CDR3 sequence reads: CASSWRVSGSTDTQYF. CDR3 DNA: TGTGCCAGCAGCTGGAGGGTTAGCGGGAGTACTGATACGCAGTATTTT.